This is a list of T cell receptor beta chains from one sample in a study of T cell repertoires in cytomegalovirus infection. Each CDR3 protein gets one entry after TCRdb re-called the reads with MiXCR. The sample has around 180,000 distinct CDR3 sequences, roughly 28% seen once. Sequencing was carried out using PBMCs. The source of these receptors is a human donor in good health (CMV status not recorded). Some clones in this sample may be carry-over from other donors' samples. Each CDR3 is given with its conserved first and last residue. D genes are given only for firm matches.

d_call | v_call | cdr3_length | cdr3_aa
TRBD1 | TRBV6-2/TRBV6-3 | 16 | CASSYYPTGEAGELFF
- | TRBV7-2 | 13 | CASSRGGAKGYTF
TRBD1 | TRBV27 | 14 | CASSYRGSIYEQYF
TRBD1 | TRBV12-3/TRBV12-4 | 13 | CASRVDRVGGYTF
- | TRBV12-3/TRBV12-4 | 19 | CASSWGRPSKPFGANVLTF
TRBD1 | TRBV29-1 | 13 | CSVSTGNSYEQYF
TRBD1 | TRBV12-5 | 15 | CASAIRQGWKGEQYF
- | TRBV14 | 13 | CASSRGADYGYTF
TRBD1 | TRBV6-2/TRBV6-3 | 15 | CASRDVQGESRGYTF
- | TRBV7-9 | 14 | CASSSGYSGDTQYF
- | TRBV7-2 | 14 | CASSLIQGYSAQHF
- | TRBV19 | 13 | CASSRRHQETQYF
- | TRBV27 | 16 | CASRPLVGRVGDTQYF
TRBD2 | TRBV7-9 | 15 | CASSLLAGFEETQYF
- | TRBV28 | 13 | CASIREIDTEAFF
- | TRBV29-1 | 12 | CSVGTADYEQYF
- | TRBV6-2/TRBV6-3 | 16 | CASRPGPRRGTDTQYF
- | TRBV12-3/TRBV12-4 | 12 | CASSRTTYEQYF
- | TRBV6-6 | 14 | CDSTVQGTNYGYTF
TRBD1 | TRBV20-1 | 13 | CSAGQATQETQYF
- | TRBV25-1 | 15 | CASSEWAGKGYGYTF
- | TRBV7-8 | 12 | CASSLSGPEAFF
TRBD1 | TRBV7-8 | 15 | CASSAPGQGRYGYTF
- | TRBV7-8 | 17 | CASSLADGDPRAGELFF
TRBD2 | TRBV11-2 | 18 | CASILDTLAGGLTDTQYF
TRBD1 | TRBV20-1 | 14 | CSARDLQGYYGYTF
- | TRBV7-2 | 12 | CASSLGGTEQFF
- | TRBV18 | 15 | CASSPLSEGDGGYTF
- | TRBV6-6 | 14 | CASSYVGGQTEAFF
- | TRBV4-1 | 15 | CASSTLGPSSYEQYF
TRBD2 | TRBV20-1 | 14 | CSASFLAGGGEQYF